The 29 T cell receptor beta chains below all came from one sample that was sequenced in a study of cytomegalovirus exposure and HLA in healthy donors. Vbeta (60) and Jbeta (13) primers were used in the PCR. Measured with immunoSEQ multiplex PCR; TCRdb has only the in-frame clones, and not every one. The table lists approximately 150,000 clones. The material sequenced was PBMCs. These receptor sequences come from a woman aged 45-65 years in good health and CMV-seronegative.

The chain uses TRBV21-1 and TRBJ2-5; TRBD1 is the table's D call, not checked against the DNA. TRBV21-1 represents a pseudogene. The CDR3 is 16 amino acids. CDR3 DNA: TGTGCCAGCTTGAAAGGGGGCAGGGGGAGGTACGAGACCCAGTACTTC. This sequence encodes CASLKGGRGRYETQYF.

The chain couples TRBV5-1 to TRBJ2-7, with D possibly being TRBD1 (5 bases). The CDR3 length is 12 residues. The ends were cut back, 0 bases at V and 5 bases at J, with 6 bases in the middle. Germline CDR1 reads SGHRS; CDR2 reads YFSETQ. CDR3 sequence: CASSLVRDEQYF. The CDR3 coding sequence is TGCGCCAGCAGCTTGGTCAGGGACGAGCAGTACTTC.

The V call is TRBV4-1, the J call TRBJ2-5; tentatively, D is TRBD1 (6 bases). Germline-derived CDR1 and CDR2 are MGHRA and YSYEKL. Trimming took 1 base from V and 3 from J, leaving 9 bases between them. The CDR3 contains 14 residues. The CDR3 DNA reads as TGCGCCAGCAGCCAAGCTGACAGGAAAGAGACCCAGTACTTC. It specifies CASSQADRKETQYF.

The rearrangement uses TRBV19 and TRBJ2-1; 11 bases fit TRBD2. Germline CDR1 LNHDA, CDR2 SQIVND (reference sequence). The CDR3 loop spans 15 amino acids. V lost 3 bases to trimming and J lost 8 bases; unmatched junction nucleotides: 6. CDR3 bases: TGTGCCAGTAGTATGCTAGCGGGAGGAAGTTATGAGCAGTTCTTC. It encodes CASSMLAGGSYEQFF. Looking up the rest from reference TRBV19 and TRBJ2-1 gives the full variable domain: DGGITQSPKYLFRKEGQNVTLSCEQNLNHDAMYWYRQDPGQGLRLIYYSQIVNDFQKGDIAEGYSVSREKKESFPLTVTSAQKNPTAFYLCASSMLAGGSYEQFFGPGTRLTVL.

A note on this clone: The junction differs from germline at one of its ends, possibly a read error. This sequence joins TRBV28 and TRBJ1-2; D remains unclear. In germline, CDR1 is MDHEN, CDR2 SYDVKM. This CDR3 comprises 11 residues. The CDR3 is CASSLGSGYIF. Written as DNA, the CDR3 is TGTGCCAGCAGTTTGGGGAGCGGCTACATCTTC.

The rearrangement links TRBV10-2 to TRBJ2-3; unclear D gene. The V end lost 5 bases, the J end lost 2 bases, and 8 bases lay between the germline ends. The germline V gene encodes CDR1 WSHSY and CDR2 SAAADI. The CDR3 extends over 13 amino acids. The CDR3 spells CASSSPNTDTQYF. The CDR3 nucleotides are TGCGCCAGCAGTTCCCCTAACACAGATACGCAGTATTTT.

The rearrangement joins TRBV19 to TRBJ1-5, with 9 bases that match TRBD1. The trim removed 3 bases at V and 4 bases at J, leaving 4 bases unmatched. The CDR3 has 15 amino acids. Germline CDR1 LNHDA, CDR2 SQIVND (reference sequence). CDR3 sequence reads: CASSMDRGENQPQHF. CDR3 bases: TGTGCCAGTAGTATGGACAGGGGTGAGAATCAGCCCCAGCATTTT.

The chain uses TRBV15 and TRBJ2-7; TRBD2 matches 7 bases. CDR1 is LNHNV, CDR2 YYDKDF, per germline (reference sequence). This CDR3 is 16 amino acids long. V lost 1 base to trimming and J lost 4 bases; unmatched junction nucleotides: 10. CDR3 DNA sequence: TGTGCCACCAGCAGAGCCCGACCACGGGGGGAATACGAGCAGTACTTC. This sequence encodes CATSRARPRGEYEQYF.

With respect to this clone: Additional DNA sequences in this sample encode the identical CDR3. V usage is TRBV7-9 and J usage is TRBJ1-2; possibly TRBD1 for D (5 bases). The CDR3 is 11 residues long. Germline assignment: CDR1 SEHNR and CDR2 FQNEAQ (reference sequence). V lost 5 bases to trimming and J lost 8 bases, with 9 bases between them. The CDR3 sequence: CASSLRTGYTF. CDR3 sequence (DNA): TGTGCCAGCAGCCTAAGGACAGGCTACACCTTC.

The genes are TRBV19 and TRBJ2-2, with D possibly matching TRBD2 (5 bases). Germline V gives CDR1 LNHDA, CDR2 SQIVND (reference sequence). This CDR3 has 14 amino acids. Trimming shortened V by 8 bases and J by 4 bases, and 14 bases separated the two germline ends. The CDR3 is CASWGESSTGELFF. Here the CDR3 DNA reads TGTGCCAGTTGGGGAGAGTCGAGCACCGGGGAGCTGTTTTTT.

This chain joins TRBV7-3 and TRBJ1-2, with 10 nucleotides matching TRBD1. V shed 1 base and J 7 bases; nucleotides not matched to a gene: 3. Germline V gives CDR1 SGHTA, CDR2 FQGTGA. The CDR3 totals 14 residues. CDR3 nucleotide sequence: TGTGCCAGCAGCTTAAGCGGGACAGGGGTTGGCTACACCTTC. Protein product: CASSLSGTGVGYTF.

This chain joins TRBV5-8 and TRBJ1-2; TRBD1 agrees at 8 bases. This CDR3 contains 15 residues. CDR1 is SGHTS, CDR2 YDEGEE, per germline. The ends lost 4 bases at V and 0 bases at J; junction bases unmatched: 5. The CDR3 DNA is TGTGCCAGCAGCAGCCAGGGGGCCCCTAACTATGGCTACACCTTC. Translation: CASSSQGAPNYGYTF.

J is TRBJ2-3 and V is TRBV9; 7 bases align to TRBD2. The germline V gene encodes CDR1 SGDLS and CDR2 YYNGEE. V was clipped by 4 bases and J by 2 bases; unmatched bases: 10. The CDR3 extends over 16 amino acids. The CDR3 sequence: CASSPFGGSITDTQYF. The DNA of the CDR3 is TGTGCCAGCAGCCCTTTCGGCGGGAGTATCACAGATACGCAGTATTTT. Filled out from reference TRBV9 and TRBJ2-3, the complete variable domain reads DSGVTQTPKHLITATGQRVTLRCSPRSGDLSVYWYQQSLDQGLQFLIQYYNGEERAKGNILERFSAQQFPDLHSELNLSSLELGDSALYFCASSPFGGSITDTQYFGPGTRLTVL.

The gene calls are TRBV19 and TRBJ2-2, with 11 bases aligning to TRBD2. Trimming cost V 3 bases and J 4 bases; bases outside gene matches: 7. The CDR3 covers 17 residues. Germline V lookup: CDR1 LNHDA, CDR2 SQIVND (reference sequence). CDR3 sequence (DNA): TGTGCCAGTAGTATTCATACTCTAGCGGGGGGCACCGGGGAGCTGTTTTTT. Protein product: CASSIHTLAGGTGELFF.

On this clone: The junction differs from germline at one of its ends, possibly a read error. The rearrangement uses TRBV4-2 and TRBJ2-5; 14 bases fit TRBD2. Per the germline V gene, CDR1 is LGHNA and CDR2 is YNFKEQ. The CDR3 length is 17 residues. In DNA, the CDR3 is TGTACCAGCAGCCAAGTGGGGACTAGCGGGGGTAAAGGGACCCAGTACTTC. Translating gives CTSSQVGTSGGKGTQYF.

This chain joins TRBV28 and TRBJ2-3; unclear D gene. From germline, CDR1 is MDHEN and CDR2 SYDVKM. V lost 8 bases to trimming and J lost 0 bases, with 9 bases between them. The CDR3 is 13 residues long. The chain's CDR3 is CASGGYSTDTQYF. Written as DNA, the CDR3 is TGTGCCAGCGGCGGCTATAGCACAGATACGCAGTATTTT.

Concerning this clone itself: An end of the junction does not agree with germline; a read error may underlie this. The V and J genes are TRBV4-2 and TRBJ2-2; 10 nucleotides align to TRBD1. There are 16 residues in the CDR3. Germline CDR1 reads LGHNA; CDR2 reads YNFKEQ. The CDR3 loop is CASSQRGTGDTGELLF. The CDR3 DNA follows: TGTGCCAGCAGCCAACGAGGGACAGGGGACACCGGGGAGCTGCTTTTT.

The chain is built from TRBV25-1 and TRBJ1-2; 10 bases are shared with TRBD1. The junction had 7 bases not matched to a gene; V was cut back by 6 bases and J by 6 bases. Germline loops: CDR1 MGHDK, CDR2 SYGVNS. The CDR3 is 14 amino acids. The CDR3 DNA is TGTGCCAGCAGCCCAATGGGACAGGGGCATGGCTACACCTTC. Translation gives CASSPMGQGHGYTF.

The J gene is TRBJ2-5, the V gene TRBV5-4, with TRBD1 matching 10 bases. The DNA end favors TRBJ2-7, so the J call may be wrong. The CDR3 spans 14 residues. The germline CDR1 and CDR2 sequences are SGHNT and YYREEE (reference sequence). CDR3 loop: CASSFGTGVYEQYF. The CDR3 DNA reads TGTGCCAGCAGCTTTGGGACAGGGGTGTACGAGCAGTACTTC.

V is TRBV10-3 and J is TRBJ1-6; no definite D call. Trimming left V 11 bases short and J 10 bases short, with 18 bases between. This CDR3 has 13 amino acids. Germline V CDR1 and CDR2: ENHRY, SYGVKD. CDR3: CAVLRIRSSPLHF. For the CDR3, the DNA is TGTGCCGTACTGCGCATTAGGAGCTCACCCCTCCACTTT.

This chain connects TRBV28 to TRBJ2-3, with TRBD2 identical over 13 bases. Trimming at V came to 4 bases and at J to 4 bases, leaving 5 bases not matched to a gene. This CDR3 region has 16 residues. From germline, CDR1 is MDHEN and CDR2 SYDVKM. The CDR3 nucleotides read TGTGCCAGCAGTTGGGGGACTAGCGGGGTGCCAGATACGCAGTATTTT. Translated: CASSWGTSGVPDTQYF. Looking up the rest from reference TRBV28 and TRBJ2-3 gives the full variable domain: DVKVTQSSRYLVKRTGEKVFLECVQDMDHENMFWYRQDPGLGLRLIYFSYDVKMKEKGDIPEGYSVSREKKERFSLILESASTNQTSMYLCASSWGTSGVPDTQYFGPGTRLTVL.

The chain has TRBV6-6 and TRBJ2-1, with TRBD2 matching over 11 bases. The CDR3 consists of 14 residues. The germline CDR1 and CDR2 sequences are MNHNY and SVGAGI (reference sequence). Trimming removed 4 bases from V and 7 bases from J; junction bases left unmatched: 3. This CDR3 reads CASSFTSGRNEQFF. Here the CDR3 DNA reads TGTGCCAGCAGTTTTACTAGCGGGAGAAATGAGCAGTTCTTC.

The rearrangement links TRBV28 to TRBJ2-3; D is uncertain. Trimming stripped 5 bases from V and 2 bases from J, with 20 bases between. The CDR3 covers 17 residues. CDR1 is MDHEN, CDR2 SYDVKM, per germline. CDR3: CASSPFGIWANTDTQYF. The DNA for the CDR3 is TGTGCCAGCAGTCCTTTCGGAATTTGGGCTAACACAGATACGCAGTATTTT.

The rearrangement links TRBV7-3 to TRBJ2-1, with 9 bases matching TRBD2. The CDR3 covers 13 residues. V lost 1 base to trimming and J lost 13 bases; unmatched junction nucleotides: 5. CDR1 and CDR2 (germline): SGHTA, FQGTGA. The CDR3 DNA reads as TGTGCCAGCAGCTTAAAGGGCGGGAGGGCCCAGTTCTTC. Encoded protein: CASSLKGGRAQFF.

The chain uses TRBV19 and TRBJ1-5; 9 bases align to TRBD1. Trimming removed 8 bases from V and 3 bases from J; junction bases left unmatched: 8. CDR3 length: 15 amino acids. Germline V gene sequence: CDR1 LNHDA, CDR2 SQIVND (reference sequence). The CDR3 loop is CASWTGADINQPQHF. CDR3 bases: TGTGCCAGTTGGACAGGGGCTGATATCAATCAGCCCCAGCATTTT.

DNA for the CDR3: TGTGCCAGCAGGGCCGGACAGCTAAGCAATCAGCCCCAGCATTTT. Translated: CASRAGQLSNQPQHF. V usage is TRBV2 and J usage is TRBJ1-5, with D possibly being TRBD1 (6 bases). Germline CDR1 and CDR2: SNHLY and FYNNEI. CDR3 length equals 15 residues. Deletions cut 6 bases from V and 1 base from J, with 13 bases between. The full variable domain, with the rest looked up from reference TRBV2 and TRBJ1-5, is EPEVTQTPSHQVTQMGQEVILRCVPISNHLYFYWYRQILGQKVEFLVSFYNNEISEKSEIFDDQFSVERPDGSNFTLKIRSTKLEDSAMYFCASRAGQLSNQPQHFGDGTRLSIL.

This sequence joins TRBV6-5 and TRBJ2-7; 9 bases match TRBD2. CDR1 is MNHEY, CDR2 SVGAGI, per germline. The J segment lost 2 bases and the V segment lost 6 bases, leaving 5 bases of the junction unmatched. This CDR3 contains 14 residues. CDR3 DNA sequence: TGTGCCAGCAGCCGCGAGCGGGGGGCCTACGAGCAGTACTTC. Encoded protein: CASSRERGAYEQYF.

As to this clone: Different DNA sequences within this sample yield the same CDR3. The chain has TRBV30 and TRBJ2-1, with 7 bases matching TRBD2. CDR1 is GTSNPN and CDR2 is SVGIG in the germline V gene (reference sequence). The CDR3 is 15 amino acids. The V gene end was trimmed by 0 bases and the J gene end by 3 bases; junction bases not matched to a gene: 5. The CDR3 nucleotides read TGTGCCTGGAGTGTACCGAGCGGGGACTACAATGAGCAGTTCTTC. The encoded protein is CAWSVPSGDYNEQFF.

J is TRBJ1-2 and V is TRBV19; D is ambiguous. The CDR3 contains 12 residues. V lost 6 bases to trimming and J lost 2 bases, with 7 bases between them. Germline V gene lookup returns CDR1 LNHDA and CDR2 SQIVND (reference sequence). CDR3 nucleotide sequence: TGTGCCAGTAGCCTATCGAACTATGGCTACACCTTC. Translated: CASSLSNYGYTF.